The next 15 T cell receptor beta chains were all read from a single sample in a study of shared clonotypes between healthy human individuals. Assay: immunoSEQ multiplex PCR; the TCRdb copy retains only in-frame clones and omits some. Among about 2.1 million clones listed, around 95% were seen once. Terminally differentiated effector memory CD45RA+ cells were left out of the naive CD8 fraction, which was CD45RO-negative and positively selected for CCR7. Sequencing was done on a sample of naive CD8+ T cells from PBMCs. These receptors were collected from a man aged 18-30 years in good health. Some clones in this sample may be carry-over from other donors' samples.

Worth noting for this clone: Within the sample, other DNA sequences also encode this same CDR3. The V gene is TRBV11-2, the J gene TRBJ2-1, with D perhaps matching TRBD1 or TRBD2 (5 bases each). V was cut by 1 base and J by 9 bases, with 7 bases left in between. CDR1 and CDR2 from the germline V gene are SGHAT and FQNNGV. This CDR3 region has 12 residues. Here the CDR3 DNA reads TGTGCCAGCAGCTTAGTAGGGACTGAGCAGTTCTTC. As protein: CASSLVGTEQFF.

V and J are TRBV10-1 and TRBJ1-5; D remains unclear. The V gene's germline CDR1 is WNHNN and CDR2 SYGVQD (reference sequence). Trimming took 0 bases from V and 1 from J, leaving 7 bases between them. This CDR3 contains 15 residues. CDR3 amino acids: CASSESGRSNQPQHF. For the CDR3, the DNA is TGCGCCAGCAGTGAGTCCGGACGGAGCAATCAGCCCCAGCATTTT.

CDR3 sequence reads: CASSFLAGTMGNEQFF. The CDR3 bases are TGTGCCAGCAGTTTCCTAGCGGGGACGATGGGTAATGAGCAGTTCTTC. V usage is TRBV27 and J usage is TRBJ2-1, with 9 bases aligning to TRBD2. CDR3 length equals 16 residues. V trimming: 3 bases; J trimming: 7 bases; junction bases outside the gene matches: 10. The germline V gene has CDR1 MNHEY and CDR2 SMNVEV (reference sequence).

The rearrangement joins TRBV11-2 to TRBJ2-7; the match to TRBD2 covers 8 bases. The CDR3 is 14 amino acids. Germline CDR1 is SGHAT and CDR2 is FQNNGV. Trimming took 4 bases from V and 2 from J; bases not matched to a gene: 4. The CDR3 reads CASSYRGRTYEQYF. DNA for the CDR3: TGTGCCAGCAGCTACCGCGGGAGGACCTACGAGCAGTACTTC.

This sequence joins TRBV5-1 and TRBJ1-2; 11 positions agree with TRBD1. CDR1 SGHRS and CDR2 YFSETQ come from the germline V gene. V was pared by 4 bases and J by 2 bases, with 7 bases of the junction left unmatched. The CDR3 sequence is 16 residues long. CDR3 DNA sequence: TGCGCCAGCAGCAAAGACCGGGACAGGGGGAACTATGGCTACACCTTC. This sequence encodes CASSKDRDRGNYGYTF.

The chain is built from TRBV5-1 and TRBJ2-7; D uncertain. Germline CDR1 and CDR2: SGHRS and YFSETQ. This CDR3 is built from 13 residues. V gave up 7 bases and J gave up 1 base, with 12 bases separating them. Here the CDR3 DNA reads TGCGCCAGCGAGGCGGACGGTTCCTACGAGCAGTACTTC. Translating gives CASEADGSYEQYF.

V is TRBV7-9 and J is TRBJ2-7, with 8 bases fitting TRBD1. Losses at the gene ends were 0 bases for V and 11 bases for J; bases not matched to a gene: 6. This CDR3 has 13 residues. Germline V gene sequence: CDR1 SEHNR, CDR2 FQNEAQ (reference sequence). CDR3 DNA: TGTGCCAGCAGCTTAGCCGTGACAGGGGATGAGTACTTC. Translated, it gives CASSLAVTGDEYF.

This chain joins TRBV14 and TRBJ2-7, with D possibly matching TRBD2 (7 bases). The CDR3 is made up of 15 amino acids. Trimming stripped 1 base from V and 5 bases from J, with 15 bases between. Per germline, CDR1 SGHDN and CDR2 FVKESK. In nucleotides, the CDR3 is TGTGCCAGCAGCCAAGGTCGGGGGGCAAAAAACGAGCAGTACTTC. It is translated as CASSQGRGAKNEQYF.

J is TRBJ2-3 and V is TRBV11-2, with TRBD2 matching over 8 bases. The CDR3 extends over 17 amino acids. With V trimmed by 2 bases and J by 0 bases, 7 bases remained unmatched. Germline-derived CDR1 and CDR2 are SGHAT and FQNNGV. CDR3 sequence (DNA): TGTGCCAGCAGCTTATTGAAACTAGCGGATAGCACAGATACGCAGTATTTT. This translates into CASSLLKLADSTDTQYF.

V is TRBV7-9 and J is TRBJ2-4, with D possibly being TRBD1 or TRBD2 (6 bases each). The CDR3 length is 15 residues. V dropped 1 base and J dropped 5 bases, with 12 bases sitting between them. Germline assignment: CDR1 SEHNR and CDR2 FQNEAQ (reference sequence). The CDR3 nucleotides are TGTGCCAGCAGCTTAGGCGGGACACCCCAAAACATTCAGTACTTC. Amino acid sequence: CASSLGGTPQNIQYF.

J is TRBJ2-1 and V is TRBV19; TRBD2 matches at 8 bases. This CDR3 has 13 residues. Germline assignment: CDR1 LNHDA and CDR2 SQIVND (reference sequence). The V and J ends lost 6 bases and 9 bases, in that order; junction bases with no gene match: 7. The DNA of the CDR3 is TGTGCCAGTAGGATCACCCGGGGGGGTGAGCAGTTCTTC. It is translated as CASRITRGGEQFF. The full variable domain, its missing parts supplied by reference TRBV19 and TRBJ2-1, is DGGITQSPKYLFRKEGQNVTLSCEQNLNHDAMYWYRQDPGQGLRLIYYSQIVNDFQKGDIAEGYSVSREKKESFPLTVTSAQKNPTAFYLCASRITRGGEQFFGPGTRLTVL.

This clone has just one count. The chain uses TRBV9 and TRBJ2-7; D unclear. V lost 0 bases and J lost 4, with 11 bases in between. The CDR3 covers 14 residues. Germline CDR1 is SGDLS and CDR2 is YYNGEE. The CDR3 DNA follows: TGTGCCAGCAGCGTAGGACCCACGAAGTACGAGCAGTACTTC. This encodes CASSVGPTKYEQYF.

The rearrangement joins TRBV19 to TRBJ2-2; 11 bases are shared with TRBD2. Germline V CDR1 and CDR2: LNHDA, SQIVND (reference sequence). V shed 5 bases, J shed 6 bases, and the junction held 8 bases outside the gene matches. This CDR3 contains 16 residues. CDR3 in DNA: TGTGCCAGTAGTTCACTAGCGGGAGCGTGGGCCGGGGAGCTGTTTTTT. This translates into CASSSLAGAWAGELFF.

The DNA of the CDR3 is TGTGCCAGTAGTGGACGCCGGGTCCTCATGCAAAGTCAGCCCCAGCATTTT. It codes for CASSGRRVLMQSQPQHF. The chain is built from TRBV19 and TRBJ1-5; no clear D. Germline V CDR1 and CDR2: LNHDA, SQIVND (reference sequence). The ends were cut back, 5 bases at V and 6 bases at J, with 23 bases in the middle. The CDR3 runs 17 residues.

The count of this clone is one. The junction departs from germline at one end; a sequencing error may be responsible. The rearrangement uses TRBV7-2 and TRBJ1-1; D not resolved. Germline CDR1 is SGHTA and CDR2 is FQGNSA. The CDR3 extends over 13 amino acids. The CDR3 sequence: CASSFVHDTEAFF. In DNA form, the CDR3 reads TGTGCCAGCAGCTTTGTTCATGACACCGAAGCTTTCTTT.